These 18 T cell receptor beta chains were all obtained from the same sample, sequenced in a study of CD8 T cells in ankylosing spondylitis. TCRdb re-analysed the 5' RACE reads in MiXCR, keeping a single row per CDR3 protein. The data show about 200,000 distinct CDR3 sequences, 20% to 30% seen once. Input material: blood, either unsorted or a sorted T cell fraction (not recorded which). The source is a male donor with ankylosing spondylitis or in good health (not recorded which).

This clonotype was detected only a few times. CDR3 coding DNA: TGCGCCAGCAGCCAAGATATACCGGGACTAGCGAGCCATGAGCAGTTCTTC. This translates into CASSQDIPGLASHEQFF. The J gene is TRBJ2-1, the V gene TRBV4-3; 10 bases map to TRBD2. The junction had 10 bases not matched to a gene; V was cut back by 0 bases and J by 8 bases. The CDR3 spans 17 residues. Germline V gives CDR1 LGHNA, CDR2 YSLEER.

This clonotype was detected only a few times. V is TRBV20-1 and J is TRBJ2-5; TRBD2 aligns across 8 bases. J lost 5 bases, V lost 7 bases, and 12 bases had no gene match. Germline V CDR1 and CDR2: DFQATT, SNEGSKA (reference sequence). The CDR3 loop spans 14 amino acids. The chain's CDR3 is CSGLIRTSRETQYF. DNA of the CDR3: TGCAGTGGCCTTATTAGGACTAGCCGGGAGACCCAGTACTTC.

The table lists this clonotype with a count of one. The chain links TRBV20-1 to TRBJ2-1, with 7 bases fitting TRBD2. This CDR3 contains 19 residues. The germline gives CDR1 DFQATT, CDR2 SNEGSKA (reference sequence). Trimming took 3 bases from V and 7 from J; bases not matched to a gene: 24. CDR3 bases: TGCAGTGCTAGGGGGATTCTCTTAGCTAGCGGCGCCGGGGGAAATGAGCAGTTCTTC. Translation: CSARGILLASGAGGNEQFF.

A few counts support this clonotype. The CDR3 bases are TGCAGTGCCCTTAATCATCGAAAACTAGCCAAAAACATTCAGTACTTC. Translated, it gives CSALNHRKLAKNIQYF. This chain joins TRBV20-1 and TRBJ2-4; unclear D gene. The CDR3 length is 16 residues. V lost 6 bases, J lost 0 bases, and 18 bases lay in between. Germline assignment: CDR1 DFQATT and CDR2 SNEGSKA (reference sequence).

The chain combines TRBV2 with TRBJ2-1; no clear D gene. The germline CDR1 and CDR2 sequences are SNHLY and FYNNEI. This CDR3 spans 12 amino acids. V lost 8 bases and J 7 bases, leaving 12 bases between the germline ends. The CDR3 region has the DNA TGTGCCAGCTCGGCTTCCGGGAATGAGCAGTTCTTC. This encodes CASSASGNEQFF.

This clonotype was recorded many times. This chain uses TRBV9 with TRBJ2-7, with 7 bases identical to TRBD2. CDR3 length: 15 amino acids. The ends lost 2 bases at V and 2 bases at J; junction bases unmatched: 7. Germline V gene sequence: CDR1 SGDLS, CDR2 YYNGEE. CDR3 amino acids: CASSVQSGATYEQYF. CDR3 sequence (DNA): TGTGCCAGCAGCGTTCAAAGCGGGGCAACCTACGAGCAGTACTTC.

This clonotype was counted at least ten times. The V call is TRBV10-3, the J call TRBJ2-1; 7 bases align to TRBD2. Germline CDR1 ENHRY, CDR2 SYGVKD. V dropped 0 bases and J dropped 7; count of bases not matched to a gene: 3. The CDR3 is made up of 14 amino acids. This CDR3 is CAISESRGRNEQFF. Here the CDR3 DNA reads TGTGCCATCAGTGAGTCGCGCGGGAGAAATGAGCAGTTCTTC.

The CDR3 is CASSRASSYNEQFF. The CDR3 DNA sequence: TGTGCCAGTAGTCGGGCTAGCTCCTACAATGAGCAGTTCTTC. This rearrangement joins TRBV19 to TRBJ2-1; D gene unclear. The CDR3 has 14 residues. V was trimmed by 5 bases and J by 0 bases, leaving 8 bases between them. CDR1 LNHDA and CDR2 SQIVND come from the germline V gene (reference sequence).

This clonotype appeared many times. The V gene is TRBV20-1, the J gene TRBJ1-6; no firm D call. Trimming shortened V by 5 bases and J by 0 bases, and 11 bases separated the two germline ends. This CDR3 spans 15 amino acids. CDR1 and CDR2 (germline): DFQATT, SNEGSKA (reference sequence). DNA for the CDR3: TGCAGTGCTGCCTCAGTTGACTCCTATAATTCACCCCTCCACTTT. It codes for CSAASVDSYNSPLHF.

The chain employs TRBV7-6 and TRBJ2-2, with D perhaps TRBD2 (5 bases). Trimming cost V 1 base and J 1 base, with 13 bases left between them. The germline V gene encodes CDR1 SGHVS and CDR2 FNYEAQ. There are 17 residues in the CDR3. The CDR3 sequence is CASSLDSAAQNTGELFF. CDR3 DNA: TGTGCCAGCAGCTTAGATAGCGCCGCCCAGAACACCGGGGAGCTGTTTTTT.

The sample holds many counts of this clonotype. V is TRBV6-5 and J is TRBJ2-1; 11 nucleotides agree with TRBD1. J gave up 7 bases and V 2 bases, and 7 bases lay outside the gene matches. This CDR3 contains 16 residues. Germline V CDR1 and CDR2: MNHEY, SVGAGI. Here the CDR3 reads CASSYGQGALRNEQFF. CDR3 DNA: TGTGCCAGCAGTTACGGACAGGGGGCTCTGAGAAATGAGCAGTTCTTC.

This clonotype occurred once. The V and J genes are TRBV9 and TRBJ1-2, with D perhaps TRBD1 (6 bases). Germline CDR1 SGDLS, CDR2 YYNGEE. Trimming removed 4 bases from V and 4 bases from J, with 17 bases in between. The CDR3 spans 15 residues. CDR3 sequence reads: CASSSNPRTVYGYTF. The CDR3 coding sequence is TGTGCCAGCAGCTCAAACCCGAGGACAGTCTATGGCTACACCTTC.

The CDR3 loop reads CASDQAGGEQYF. Written as DNA, the CDR3 is TGTGCCAGCGACCAGGCAGGCGGTGAGCAGTACTTC. V gene TRBV19 combines with J gene TRBJ2-7; D is uncertain. The V gene's germline CDR1 is LNHDA and CDR2 SQIVND (reference sequence). V gave up 9 bases and J gave up 7 bases, with 16 bases separating them. This CDR3 is built from 12 residues.

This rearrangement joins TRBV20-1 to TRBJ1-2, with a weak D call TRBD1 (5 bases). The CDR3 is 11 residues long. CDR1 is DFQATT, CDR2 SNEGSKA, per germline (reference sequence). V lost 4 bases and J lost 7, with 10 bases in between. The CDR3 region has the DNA TGCAGTGCTAAACCAGGGCTTGGCTACACCTTC. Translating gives CSAKPGLGYTF.

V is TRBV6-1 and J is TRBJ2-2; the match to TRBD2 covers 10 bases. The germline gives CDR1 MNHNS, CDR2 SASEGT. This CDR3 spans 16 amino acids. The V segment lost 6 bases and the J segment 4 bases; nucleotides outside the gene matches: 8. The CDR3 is CASSLLAGAITGELFF. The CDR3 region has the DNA TGTGCCAGCAGCCTCCTAGCGGGAGCGATCACCGGGGAGCTGTTTTTT.

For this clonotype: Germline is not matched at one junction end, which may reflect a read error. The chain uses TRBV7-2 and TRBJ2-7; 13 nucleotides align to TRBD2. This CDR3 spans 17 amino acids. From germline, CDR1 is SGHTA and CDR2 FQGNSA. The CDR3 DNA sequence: TGTGCCAGCAGCCCAAAGGGGGGACTAGCGGGGTCCTACGTGCAGTACTTC. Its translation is CASSPKGGLAGSYVQYF.

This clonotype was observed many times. CDR3 nucleotide sequence: TGTGCCAGCAGTCCCCCCGTGCTTACAGATACGCAGTATTTT. Its translation: CASSPPVLTDTQYF. The V call is TRBV12-3 or TRBV12-4, the J call TRBJ2-3; D remains ambiguous. V was shortened by 5 bases and J by 3 bases, with 12 bases between the two germline ends. CDR3 length: 14 residues.

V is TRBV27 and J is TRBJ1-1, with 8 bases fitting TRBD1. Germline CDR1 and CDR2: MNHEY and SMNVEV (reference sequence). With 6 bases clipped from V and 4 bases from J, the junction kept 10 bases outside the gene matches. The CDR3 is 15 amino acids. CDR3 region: CASRDRAGRGTEAFF. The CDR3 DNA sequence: TGTGCCAGCAGGGACAGGGCAGGAAGGGGCACTGAAGCTTTCTTT.